The T cell receptor beta chain under discussion was sequenced for a study of human T cells and chemical hapten exposure. The time point here: patch test 2, 6 weeks after DPC sensitization. Described treatment: therapeutic diphenylcyclopropenone sensitization with weekly scalp DPC. This clonotype was observed a handful of times. The library labeled individual cDNA molecules by adding unique molecular identifiers to them. TCRdb analysed the RACE reads with MiXCR anew, one entry per CDR3 protein. This sample carries about 380,000 distinct CDR3 sequences, around 6% of them seen once, and the ten largest clones take about 6%. Germline CDR1 reads LGHNT; CDR2 reads FRNRAP. This CDR3 has 16 amino acids. The ends were cut back, 0 bases at V and 1 base at J, with 12 bases in the middle.

This sequence was found in a young woman with alopecia areata. Some clones in this sample may be carry-over from other donors' samples. This sequence joins TRBV12-5 and TRBJ1-1, with a possible D match to TRBD1 (6 bases). This material consisted of whole blood, taken in connection with sensitization to the hapten diphenylcyclopropenone (DPC). DNA for the CDR3: TGTGCTAGTGGTTTGGTAATCGGGACAAGGAACACTGAAGCTTTCTTT. Amino acid sequence: CASGLVIGTRNTEAFF.